Each of the 3 T cell receptor beta chains below was sequenced from the same sample in a study of cytomegalovirus exposure and HLA in healthy donors. Use of 60 Vbeta and 13 Jbeta primers characterized the PCR. TCRdb's table, derived via immunoSEQ multiplex PCR, lists solely in-frame clones and lacks some. This table has 120,000 or so clones, around four fifths appearing once. Sequencing input: PBMCs. The receptors here all came from a woman in her 40s in good health and CMV-seronegative.

V gene TRBV27 combines with J gene TRBJ2-7, with D unclear. This CDR3 is 13 amino acids long. CDR1 MNHEY and CDR2 SMNVEV come from the germline V gene (reference sequence). V lost 5 bases and J lost 0, with 8 bases in between. The CDR3 sequence: CASSPRNSYEQYF. DNA for the CDR3: TGTGCCAGCAGTCCGAGGAACTCCTACGAGCAGTACTTC.

The chain couples TRBV2 to TRBJ2-5; D is ambiguous. The germline CDR1 and CDR2 sequences are SNHLY and FYNNEI. The CDR3 is 13 amino acids. Trimming removed 5 bases from V and 9 bases from J, with 16 bases in between. CDR3 region: CASSSAYPGAQYF. The CDR3 nucleotides are TGTGCCAGCAGTTCCGCCTACCCCGGTGCCCAGTACTTC.

This clone has a handful of counts. This chain joins TRBV21-1 and TRBJ1-1. TRBV21-1 is a pseudogene locus. The CDR3 is made up of 15 amino acids. The CDR3 loop is CASSNEAAGNTEAFF. CDR3 bases: TGTGCCAGCAGCAACGAAGCGGCGGGAAACACTGAAGCTTTCTTT.